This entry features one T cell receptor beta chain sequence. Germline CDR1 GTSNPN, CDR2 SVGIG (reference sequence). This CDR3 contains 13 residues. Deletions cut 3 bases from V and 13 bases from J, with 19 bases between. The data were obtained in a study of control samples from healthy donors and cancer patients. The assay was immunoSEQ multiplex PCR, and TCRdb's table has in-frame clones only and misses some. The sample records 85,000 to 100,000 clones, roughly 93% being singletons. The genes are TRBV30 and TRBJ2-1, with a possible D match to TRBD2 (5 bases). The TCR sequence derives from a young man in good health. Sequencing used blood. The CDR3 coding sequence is TGTGCCTGGAGGGGTGGCCCGGGGATACAACAGTTCTTC. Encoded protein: CAWRGGPGIQQFF. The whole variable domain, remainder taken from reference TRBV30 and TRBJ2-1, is SQTIHQWPATLVQPVGSPLSLECTVEGTSNPNLYWYRQAAGRGLQLLFYSVGIGQISSEVPQNLSASRPQDRQFILSSKKLLLSDSGFYLCAWRGGPGIQQFFGPGTRLTVL.